A selection of T cell receptor beta chains follows, all from one sample in a study of blood T cell repertoires in COVID-19. Some clones are missing from TCRdb's copy, which holds only in-frame ones; the method was immunoSEQ multiplex PCR. Here the sample spans a few hundred thousand clones, 85% being singletons. The sequencing input was peripheral blood. The receptors originated from a woman aged 18-29 years with acute or convalescent COVID-19. The CDR3 runs from the conserved cysteine through the conserved F or W. Fields, in order: V gene, J gene, clone size, CDR3 length, D gene, CDR3 protein, CDR3 DNA. A D gene is named only where the DNA matches it firmly. The size field is filled for only some rows; it gives once, few, many or a size class.

TRBV5-6	TRBJ2-5	NA	13	TRBD1	CASSEQGEETQYF	TGTGCCAGCAGCGAACAGGGGGAAGAGACCCAGTACTTC
TRBV5-1	TRBJ2-1	NA	17	TRBD2	CASRVSAGEWRYNEQFF	TGCGCCAGCAGGGTGTCGGCGGGAGAGTGGCGGTACAATGAGCAGTTCTTC
TRBV27	TRBJ2-7	NA	17	TRBD1	CASSFVTGVTPGREQYF	TGTGCCAGCAGTTTCGTCACAGGGGTCACCCCGGGCCGCGAGCAGTACTTC
TRBV2	TRBJ2-3	NA	14	TRBD2	CASSATSAKDTQYF	TGTGCCAGCAGTGCAACTAGCGCAAAGGATACGCAGTATTTT
TRBV28	TRBJ2-1	NA	15	TRBD2	CASTLFQREVHEQFF	TGTGCCAGCACTCTTTTCCAGCGGGAGGTCCATGAGCAGTTCTTC
TRBV14	TRBJ2-7	NA	17	TRBD2	CASSQVSRREGPFEQYF	TGTGCCAGCAGCCAAGTTTCGAGGCGGGAGGGCCCCTTCGAGCAGTACTTC
TRBV15	TRBJ1-1	NA	17	TRBD1	CATSSEISATGATEAFF	TGTGCCACCAGCTCAGAGATTAGTGCGACAGGGGCCACTGAAGCTTTCTTT
TRBV18	TRBJ1-1	NA	14	NA	CASSPPNRNTEAFF	TGTGCCAGCTCACCACCGAACAGGAACACTGAAGCTTTCTTT
TRBV2	TRBJ2-1	NA	13	TRBD2	CASARGANNEQFF	TGTGCCAGCGCGCGGGGGGCCAACAATGAGCAGTTCTTC
TRBV5-1	TRBJ2-5	NA	15	NA	CASSLAAGVQETQYF	TGCGCCAGCAGCTTGGCGGCAGGGGTGCAAGAGACCCAGTACTTC
TRBV12-2	TRBJ2-3	NA	16	NA	CASRLRTSGKGDTQYF	TGTGCAAGTCGCTTACGTACTAGCGGGAAAGGGGATACGCAGTATTTT
TRBV28	TRBJ2-1	NA	11	NA	CASSLRGEQFF	TGTGCCAGCAGTCTTAGGGGTGAGCAGTTCTTC
TRBV4-1	TRBJ2-7	NA	14	NA	CASSQIGGTGEQYF	TGCGCCAGCAGTCAAATTGGAGGGACGGGCGAGCAGTACTTC
TRBV1	TRBJ2-7	once	18	NA	CTSSPTTSGGLPTYEQYF	TGCACCAGCAGCCCCACGACTAGCGGGGGGTTACCCACCTACGAGCAGTACTTC
TRBV24-1	TRBJ1-5	NA	16	TRBD1	CATSDPARQGRQPQHF	TGTGCCACCAGTGATCCCGCGAGACAGGGACGTCAGCCCCAGCATTTT
TRBV9	TRBJ2-3	NA	13	NA	CASSGDSTDTQYF	TGTGCCAGCAGCGGGGACTCCACAGATACGCAGTATTTT
TRBV11-1	TRBJ2-5	NA	14	NA	CASSLGQYQETQYF	TGTGCCAGCAGCTTAGGCCAGTACCAAGAGACCCAGTACTTC
TRBV7-9	TRBJ1-6	NA	14	NA	CASSTGGNNSPLHF	TGTGCCAGCAGCACCGGGGGGAACAATTCACCCCTCCACTTT
TRBV24-1	TRBJ2-3	NA	16	TRBD2	CATSDPGTSGLPTQYF	TGTGCCACCAGTGATCCGGGGACTAGCGGACTTCCTACGCAGTATTTT
TRBV19	TRBJ2-4	NA	16	NA	CASSARTQLAKNIQYF	TGTGCCAGTAGTGCCCGGACACAACTAGCCAAAAACATTCAGTACTTC
TRBV5-4	TRBJ2-1	NA	17	NA	CASSPGGRPTTYNEQFF	TGTGCCAGCAGCCCCGGAGGACGTCCGACCACCTACAATGAGCAGTTCTTC
TRBV7-8	TRBJ2-2	NA	16	NA	CASSLILHRDAPELFF	TGTGCCAGCAGCTTAATATTACACAGGGATGCTCCTGAGCTGTTTTTT
TRBV28	TRBJ2-7	once	15	NA	CASSTREGYSYEQYF	TGTGCCAGCAGTACCCGGGAAGGTTACTCCTACGAGCAGTACTTC
TRBV6-5	TRBJ1-5	NA	14	NA	CASSLEEGGQPQHF	TGTGCCAGCAGTTTAGAGGAGGGAGGTCAGCCCCAGCATTTT
TRBV19	TRBJ1-5	NA	13	NA	CASSIGTPGPQHF	TGTGCCAGTAGTATAGGAACCCCGGGGCCCCAGCATTTT
TRBV3-1/TRBV3-2	TRBJ2-5	NA	16	TRBD2	CASSHPGTSGKETQYF	TGTGCCAGCAGCCATCCCGGGACTAGCGGGAAAGAGACCCAGTACTTC
TRBV6-1	TRBJ1-1	NA	14	NA	CASSEGGGVGEAFF	TGTGCCAGCAGTGAAGGGGGAGGGGTAGGTGAAGCTTTCTTT
TRBV2	TRBJ1-6	NA	14	TRBD1	CASTGDSQFSPLHF	TGTGCCAGCACCGGGGACAGCCAATTTTCACCCCTCCACTTT
TRBV24-1	TRBJ1-1	NA	15	TRBD1	CATSDRQGLNTEAFF	TGTGCCACCAGTGACCGACAGGGGTTAAACACTGAAGCTTTCTTT
TRBV5-4	TRBJ2-6	once	13	TRBD2	CATPRPGLAGLTF	TGTGCCACCCCGCGCCCGGGACTAGCGGGGCTGACTTTC
TRBV2	TRBJ2-5	NA	15	TRBD2	CASSATSGGLETQYF	TGTGCCAGCAGTGCGACTAGCGGGGGGCTGGAGACCCAGTACTTC
TRBV29-1	TRBJ1-4	NA	12	NA	CSVERGVEKLFF	TGCAGCGTTGAACGGGGGGTTGAAAAACTGTTTTTT